The 19 T cell receptor beta chains reported below all come from one sample, sequenced in a study of tumor-infiltrating lymphocytes in primary liver carcinoma. With a constant-region primer, TCR beta cDNA was made from approximately 520 ng of total RNA. Libraries of TCR beta came from three nested multiplex PCR rounds with slightly modified ARM-PCR. The study ran its first two PCR rounds for nine to ten cycles each, using TRBV1-TRBV30 forward primers and a C-beta reverse primer. From the multiplex PCR reads, TCRdb called clonotypes with MiXCR, one entry per CDR3 protein. Counted here are approximately 99,000 distinct CDR3 sequences, around 63% occurring once; the ten biggest clones make up around 8.8%. Joint extraction of RNA and DNA used roughly 20-33 mg of bulk tissue that was unsorted. The sequencing sample was made of liver tumor tissue from sampling region 5. Documented subset: tumor region T5, tumor centre. These receptors came from a woman in her sixties or seventies with primary liver carcinoma and hepatitis B virus infection.

This clonotype was seen a few times. It may be a read error: a sequence one base away is much more abundant. The chain links TRBV6-1 to TRBJ1-1; TRBD1 might be the D (6 bases). V was trimmed by 5 bases and J by 1 base, leaving 14 bases between them. The CDR3 extends over 15 amino acids. Germline-derived CDR1 and CDR2 are MNHNS and SASEGT. The CDR3 DNA reads as TGTGCCAGCAGTACCCCAGGGGCTAGGAACACTGAAGCTTTCTTT. Encoded protein: CASSTPGARNTEAFF.

This clonotype was observed at least ten times. CDR3 in amino acids: CASSAKPGELFF. For the CDR3, the DNA is TGCGCCAGCAGTGCTAAGCCCGGGGAGCTGTTTTTT. The V and J genes are TRBV10-1 and TRBJ2-2; no definite D call. The CDR3 sequence is 12 residues long. Germline CDR1 is WNHNN and CDR2 is SYGVQD (reference sequence). The V and J ends lost 4 bases and 6 bases respectively, with 6 bases between them.

In regard to this clonotype: A read error may account for a junction end that differs from germline. The J gene is TRBJ2-5, the V gene TRBV12-3 or TRBV12-4, with 14 bases matching TRBD2. This CDR3 region has 17 residues. The CDR3 here is CTSRRLAGGPRVEDQRF. CDR3 DNA: TGTACCAGCAGAAGACTAGCGGGAGGGCCAAGAGTAGAAGACCAGCGCTTC.

The chain has TRBV11-2 and TRBJ2-3, with 8 bases aligning to TRBD2. Trimming removed 5 bases from V and 4 bases from J; junction bases left unmatched: 8. The CDR3 consists of 15 residues. Germline V gene data show CDR1 as SGHAT and CDR2 as FQNNGV. The CDR3 DNA follows: TGTGCCAGCAGCACGGGACTAGTCGGACCAGATACGCAGTATTTT. Translating it yields CASSTGLVGPDTQYF.

CDR3 nucleotides: TGTGCCAGCAGGATGACATGGTGGGACACTGAAGCTTTCTTT. Its protein is CASRMTWWDTEAFF. The chain has TRBV6-5 and TRBJ1-1; no clear D gene. This CDR3 region has 14 residues. Germline V gives CDR1 MNHEY, CDR2 SVGAGI. V lost 6 bases and J 3 bases, leaving 14 bases between the germline ends.

Regarding this clonotype: The junction departs from germline at one end; a sequencing error may be responsible. The rearrangement uses TRBV12-3 or TRBV12-4 and TRBJ2-7; D perhaps matches TRBD2 (5 bases). The CDR3 is made up of 14 amino acids. Written as DNA, the CDR3 is TGTGCCAGCAGTCCCGGACCGGGAACCTACAAGCAGTACTTC. This sequence encodes CASSPGPGTYKQYF.

This clonotype was observed a handful of times. A junction end diverges from the germline sequence, so it may reflect a read error. This chain joins TRBV11-2 and TRBJ2-7, with D maybe TRBD1 (5 bases). This CDR3 is built from 13 residues. CDR1 and CDR2 (germline): SGHAT, FQNNGV. CDR3 bases: TGTGTCAGCAGCGCTGCTGGGGCCTATGAGCAGTACTTC. Protein: CVSSAAGAYEQYF.

Concerning this clonotype itself: The junction departs from the called germline gene at one end, perhaps through a read error. The chain joins TRBV11-3 to TRBJ2-4; no reliable D call. Germline-derived CDR1 and CDR2 are SGHNT and YENEEA. The CDR3 is made up of 16 amino acids. The chain's CDR3 is CASSLDVHIAKNIQYF. The CDR3 bases are TGTGCCAGCAGTTTAGACGTTCACATAGCCAAAAACATTCAGTACTTC.

This chain connects TRBV11-2 to TRBJ2-7; D unclear. The V end lost 4 bases, the J end lost 13 bases, and 20 bases lay between the germline ends. The CDR3 sequence is 13 residues long. CDR1 SGHAT and CDR2 FQNNGV come from the germline V gene. CDR3 amino acids: CASSSLTVSGQYF. In DNA form, the CDR3 reads TGTGCCAGCAGCTCCCTTACAGTCTCCGGGCAATACTTC.

This clonotype was recorded only once. A much larger clonotype is one base distant, so this may be a read error. V and J are TRBV30 and TRBJ2-5; TRBD1 is a possible D gene (6 bases). There are 13 residues in the CDR3. The germline gives CDR1 GTSNPN, CDR2 SVGIG (reference sequence). This chain's CDR3 is CAWSRDTQETQCF. The CDR3 bases are TGTGCCTGGAGCCGGGACACCCAAGAGACCCAGTGCTTC.

The table lists this clonotype with a few counts. A much larger clone lies a single base off, so this may be a read error. V usage is TRBV6-1 and J usage is TRBJ2-1, with 9 bases matching TRBD2. V lost 7 bases and J lost 4; bases outside the gene matches: 8. The CDR3 sequence is 15 residues long. The V gene's germline CDR1 is MNHNS and CDR2 SASEGT. CDR3 DNA sequence: TGTGCCAGCACCCTCGTGACTAGCGGTTACAATGAGCAGTTCTTC. This translates into CASTLVTSGYNEQFF.

The V and J genes are TRBV24-1 and TRBJ1-1; D is unclear. V was cut by 1 base and J by 10 bases, with 9 bases left in between. The CDR3 sequence is 12 residues long. From germline, CDR1 is KGHDR and CDR2 SFDVKD. Here the CDR3 reads CATSDFGERAFF. The CDR3 DNA reads as TGTGCCACCAGTGATTTCGGGGAACGAGCTTTCTTT.

As for this clonotype: The CDR3 ends on some other residue instead of the conserved phenylalanine or tryptophan, so this is likely a read error. This chain uses TRBV6-1 with TRBJ2-5; 11 bases line up with TRBD2. Unmatched junction bases numbered 13, after V lost 4 bases and J lost 9 bases. CDR3 length equals 16 residues. Germline lookup yields CDR1 MNHNS and CDR2 SASEGT. The CDR3 spells CASSGPRLAGGRAQYV. CDR3 DNA: TGTGCCAGCAGTGGCCCAAGATTAGCGGGAGGGAGGGCCCAGTACGTC.

A word on this clonotype: Relative to the germline gene, one junction end is altered; a read error may explain this. The rearrangement links TRBV29-1 to TRBJ2-1; 7 bases agree with TRBD2. CDR1 SQVTM and CDR2 ANQGSEA come from the germline V gene. CDR3 length: 11 residues. CDR3 in DNA: TGCAGCGTGTGGGTGGGAGGGGAGCAACTCTTC. Translated, it gives CSVWVGGEQLF.

A note on this clonotype: A read error may account for a junction end that differs from germline. The rearrangement joins TRBV6-1 to TRBJ2-1; 9 bases match TRBD2. The CDR3 has 16 residues. From germline, CDR1 is MNHNS and CDR2 SASEGT. The CDR3 here is CASSVPSGTSYNEQLF. As DNA, the CDR3 is TGTGCCAGCAGTGTCCCTAGCGGGACCTCCTACAATGAGCAGCTCTTC.

Remarks on this clonotype: The conserved phenylalanine or tryptophan normally closing the CDR3 is absent here, so this likely arose from a read error. J is TRBJ2-5 and V is TRBV11-2, with D unresolved. This CDR3 has 13 amino acids. Germline V gene lookup returns CDR1 SGHAT and CDR2 FQNNGV. The CDR3 DNA reads TGTGTCAGCAGCTCGACAACACTAGAGACCCAGTACTTA. The encoded protein is CVSSSTTLETQYL.

V and J are TRBV11-2 and TRBJ2-3; a possible D gene is TRBD1 (6 bases). Trimming cost V 1 base and J 8 bases, with 22 bases left between them. CDR3 length: 17 residues. CDR1 is SGHAT and CDR2 is FQNNGV in the germline V gene. In DNA, the CDR3 is TGTGCCAGCAGCTTAGGGGGACAAACATACACGTCAGTTACGCAGTATTTT. Its protein is CASSLGGQTYTSVTQYF.

In the case of this clonotype: Given a much more abundant clone one base away, this may be a read error. The rearrangement uses TRBV28 and TRBJ2-3, with 9 nucleotides matching TRBD1. The length of the CDR3 is 16 residues. From germline, CDR1 is MDHEN and CDR2 SYDVKM. CDR3 sequence (DNA): TGTGCCAGCGGTTTCTACTGGACAGGGGGCACAGATACGCAGTATTTT. It encodes CASGFYWTGGTDTQYF.

About this clonotype itself: A read error may be the cause here, since a much bigger clone is one base away. CDR3 nucleotide sequence: TGTGCCAGCAGCCGTGGCGGGAGCACAGATACGCAGTATTTT. It translates to CASSRGGSTDTQYF. The chain recombines TRBV5-4 with TRBJ2-3; D perhaps matches TRBD2 (5 bases). The CDR3 spans 14 residues. The germline V gene encodes CDR1 SGHNT and CDR2 YYREEE (reference sequence). Trimming left V 4 bases short and J 0 bases short, with 9 bases between.